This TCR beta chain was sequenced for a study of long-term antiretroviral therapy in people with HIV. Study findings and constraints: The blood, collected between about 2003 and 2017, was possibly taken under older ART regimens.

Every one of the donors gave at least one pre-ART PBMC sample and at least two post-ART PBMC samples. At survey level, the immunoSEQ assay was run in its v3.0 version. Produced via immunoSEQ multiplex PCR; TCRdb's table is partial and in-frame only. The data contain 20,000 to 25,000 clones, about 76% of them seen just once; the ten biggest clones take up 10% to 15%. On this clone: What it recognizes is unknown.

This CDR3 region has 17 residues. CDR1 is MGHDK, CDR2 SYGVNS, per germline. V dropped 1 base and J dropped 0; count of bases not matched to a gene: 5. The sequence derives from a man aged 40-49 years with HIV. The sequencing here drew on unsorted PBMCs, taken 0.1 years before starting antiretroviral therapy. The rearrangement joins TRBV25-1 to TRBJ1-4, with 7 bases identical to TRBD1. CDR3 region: CASSELLGGSTNEKLFF. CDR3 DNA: TGTGCCAGCAGTGAATTGCTAGGGGGCTCAACTAATGAAAAACTGTTTTTT.